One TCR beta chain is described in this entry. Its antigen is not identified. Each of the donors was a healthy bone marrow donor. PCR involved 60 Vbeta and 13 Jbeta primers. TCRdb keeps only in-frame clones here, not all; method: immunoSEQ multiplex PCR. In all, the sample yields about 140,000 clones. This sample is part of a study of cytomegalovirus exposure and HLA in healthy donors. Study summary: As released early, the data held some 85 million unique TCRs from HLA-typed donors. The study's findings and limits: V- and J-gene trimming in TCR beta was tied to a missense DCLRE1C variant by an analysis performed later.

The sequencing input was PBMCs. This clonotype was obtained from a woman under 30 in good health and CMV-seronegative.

In nucleotides, the CDR3 is TGCGCCAGCAGCCCTGGGACTAGCGGGACGGTATGGCTGTTCTTC. Residues: CASSPGTSGTVWLFF. The rearrangement links TRBV4-3 to TRBJ2-1; 13 bases align to TRBD2. Germline CDR1 is LGHNA and CDR2 is YSLEER. The junction had 12 bases not matched to a gene; V was cut back by 4 bases and J by 15 bases. The CDR3 sequence is 15 residues long.